This T cell receptor (beta chain) was observed in a study of blood T cell repertoires in COVID-19. Libraries were prepared by immunoSEQ multiplex PCR; TCRdb keeps only in-frame clonotypes and omits some of them. The sample records 150,000 to 200,000 clones, roughly 82% being singletons. In terms of age and location, participants ranged from roughly 18 to 95 years and lived in about 25 US areas. The CDR3 is made up of 12 amino acids. Germline V CDR1 and CDR2: SGHTA, FQGNSA. Trimming shortened V by 8 bases and J by 2 bases, and 8 bases separated the two germline ends. This chain uses TRBV7-2 with TRBJ2-3, with D uncertain. Sequenced input: PBMCs or T cells enriched from blood (not recorded which). The source of this sequence is a man aged 50 to 60 who had recovered from COVID-19. The CDR3 DNA sequence: TGTGCCAGCGGCTCTTACACAGATACGCAGTATTTT. Amino acids: CASGSYTDTQYF.